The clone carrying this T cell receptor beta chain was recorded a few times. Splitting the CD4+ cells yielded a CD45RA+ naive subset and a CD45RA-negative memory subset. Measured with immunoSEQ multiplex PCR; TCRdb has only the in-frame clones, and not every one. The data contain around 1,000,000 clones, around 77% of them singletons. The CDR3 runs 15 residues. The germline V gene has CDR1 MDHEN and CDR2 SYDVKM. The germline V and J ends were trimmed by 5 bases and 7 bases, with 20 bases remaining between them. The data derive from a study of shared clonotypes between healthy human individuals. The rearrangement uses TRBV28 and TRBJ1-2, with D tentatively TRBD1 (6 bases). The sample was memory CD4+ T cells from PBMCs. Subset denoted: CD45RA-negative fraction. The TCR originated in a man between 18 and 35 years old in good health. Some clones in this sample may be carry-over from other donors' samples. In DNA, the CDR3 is TGTGCCAGCAGTACCCCGGGGAGGGGGAAGGTTGGCTACACCTTC. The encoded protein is CASSTPGRGKVGYTF.